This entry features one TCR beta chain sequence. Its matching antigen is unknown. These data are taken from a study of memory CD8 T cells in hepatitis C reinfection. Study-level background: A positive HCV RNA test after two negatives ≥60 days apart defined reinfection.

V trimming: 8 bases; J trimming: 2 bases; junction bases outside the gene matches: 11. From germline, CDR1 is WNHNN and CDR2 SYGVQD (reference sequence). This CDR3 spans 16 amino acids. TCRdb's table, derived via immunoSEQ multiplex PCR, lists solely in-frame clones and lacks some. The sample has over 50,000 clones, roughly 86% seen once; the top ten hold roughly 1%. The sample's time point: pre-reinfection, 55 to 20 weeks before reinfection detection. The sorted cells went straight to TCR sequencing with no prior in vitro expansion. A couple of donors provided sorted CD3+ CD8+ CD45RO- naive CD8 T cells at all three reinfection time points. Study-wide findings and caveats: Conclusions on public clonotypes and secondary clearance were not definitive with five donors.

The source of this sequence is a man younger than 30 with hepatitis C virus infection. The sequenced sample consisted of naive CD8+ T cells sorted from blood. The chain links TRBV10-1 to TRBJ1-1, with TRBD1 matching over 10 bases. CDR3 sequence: CASLVVGQGKNTEAFF. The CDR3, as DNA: TGCGCCAGCCTAGTAGTGGGACAGGGGAAAAACACTGAAGCTTTCTTT.